The source of this T cell receptor (beta chain) is a study of blood T cell repertoires in COVID-19. The data were produced by immunoSEQ multiplex PCR, yet TCRdb's version contains in-frame clones alone and is incomplete. This table holds hundreds of thousands of clones, about nine tenths found once. V lost 4 bases and J lost 8; bases outside the gene matches: 13. CDR3 length: 17 amino acids. Germline V gene data show CDR1 as LGHDT and CDR2 as YNNKEL (reference sequence). This TCR was sampled from a man in his sixties who had recovered from COVID-19. This chain joins TRBV3-1 (or the pseudogene TRBV3-2) and TRBJ2-1, with 11 bases that match TRBD2. The sequenced sample consisted of PBMCs or T cells enriched from blood (not recorded which). CDR3 DNA: TGTGCCAGCAGCCCAGGCCTGAGTAGCGGGAGGGGGGATGAGCAGTTCTTC. Its translation: CASSPGLSSGRGDEQFF.